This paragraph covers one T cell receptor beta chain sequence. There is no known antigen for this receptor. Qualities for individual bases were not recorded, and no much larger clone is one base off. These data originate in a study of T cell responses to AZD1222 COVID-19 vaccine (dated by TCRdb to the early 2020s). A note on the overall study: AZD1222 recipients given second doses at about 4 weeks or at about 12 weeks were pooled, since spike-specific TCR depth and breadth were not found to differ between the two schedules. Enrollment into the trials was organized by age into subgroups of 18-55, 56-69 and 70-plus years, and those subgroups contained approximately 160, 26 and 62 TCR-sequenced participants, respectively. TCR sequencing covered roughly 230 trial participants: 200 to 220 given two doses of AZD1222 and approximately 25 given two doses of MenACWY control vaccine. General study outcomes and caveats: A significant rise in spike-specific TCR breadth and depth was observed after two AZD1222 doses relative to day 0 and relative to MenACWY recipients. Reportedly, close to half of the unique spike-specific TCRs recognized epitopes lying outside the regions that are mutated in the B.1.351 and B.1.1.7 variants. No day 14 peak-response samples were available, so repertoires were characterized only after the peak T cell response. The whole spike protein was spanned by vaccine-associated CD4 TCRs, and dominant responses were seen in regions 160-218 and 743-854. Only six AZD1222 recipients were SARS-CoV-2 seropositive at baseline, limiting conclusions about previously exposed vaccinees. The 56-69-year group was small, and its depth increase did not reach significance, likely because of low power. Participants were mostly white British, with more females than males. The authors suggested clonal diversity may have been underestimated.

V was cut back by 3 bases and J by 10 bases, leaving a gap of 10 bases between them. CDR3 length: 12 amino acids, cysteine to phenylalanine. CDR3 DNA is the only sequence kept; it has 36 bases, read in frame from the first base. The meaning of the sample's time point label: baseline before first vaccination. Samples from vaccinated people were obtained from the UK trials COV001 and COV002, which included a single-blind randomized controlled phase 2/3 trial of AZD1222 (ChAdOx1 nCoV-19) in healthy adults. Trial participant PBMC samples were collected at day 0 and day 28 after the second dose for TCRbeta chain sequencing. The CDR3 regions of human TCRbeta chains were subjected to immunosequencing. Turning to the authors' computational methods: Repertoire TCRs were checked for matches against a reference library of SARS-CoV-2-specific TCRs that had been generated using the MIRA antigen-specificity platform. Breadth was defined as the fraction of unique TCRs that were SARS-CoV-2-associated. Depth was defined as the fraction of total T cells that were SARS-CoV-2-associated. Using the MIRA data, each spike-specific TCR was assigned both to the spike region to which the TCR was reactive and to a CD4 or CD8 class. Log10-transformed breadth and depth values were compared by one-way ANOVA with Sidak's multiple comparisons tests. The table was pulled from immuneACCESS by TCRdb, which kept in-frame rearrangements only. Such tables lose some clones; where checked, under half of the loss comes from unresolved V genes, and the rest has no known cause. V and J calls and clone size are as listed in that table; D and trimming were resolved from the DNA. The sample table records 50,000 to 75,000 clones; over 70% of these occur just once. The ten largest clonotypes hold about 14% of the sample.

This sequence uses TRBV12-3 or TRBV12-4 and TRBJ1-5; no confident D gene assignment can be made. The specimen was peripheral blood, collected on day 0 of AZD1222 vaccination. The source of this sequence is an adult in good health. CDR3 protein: CASSFSRRPQHF. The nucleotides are TGTGCCAGCAGTTTCTCCCGTCGTCCCCAGCATTTT.